This entry concerns a single T cell receptor beta chain. The same CDR3 is also encoded by other DNA sequences in this sample. The data derive from a study of shared clonotypes between healthy human individuals. Genomic DNA per cell subset filled all wells of several immunoSEQ plates. Sequencing on ten immunoSEQ deep assay plates was performed for unsorted PBMC DNA. In the authors' methods: From ImmunoSEQ came sequences covering only the junction and carrying no quality scores, so filtering differed. Repertoires were generated with immunoSEQ multiplex PCR, while TCRdb's copy carries only in-frame clones and drops some. V, J and clone size were drawn from that table, and D and trimming were deduced from the DNA. Of 490,000 or so clones in the sample, roughly 85% are singletons; the top ten hold over 9.5%. The ends were cut back, 0 bases at V and 5 bases at J, with 6 bases in the middle. Germline values: CDR1 SGHRS, CDR2 YFSETQ. This CDR3 spans 13 amino acids.

This rearrangement joins TRBV5-1 to TRBJ2-1, with D hard to call. This TCR was recovered from a middle-aged woman in good health. Some clones in this sample may be carry-over from other donors' samples. Specimen: PBMCs. CDR3: CASSLGRNNEQFF. CDR3 nucleotides: TGCGCCAGCAGCTTGGGCCGAAACAATGAGCAGTTCTTC.